This is a list of T cell receptor beta chains from one sample in a study of cytomegalovirus exposure and HLA in healthy donors. The data were produced by immunoSEQ multiplex PCR, yet TCRdb's version contains in-frame clones alone and is incomplete. The sample includes 130,000 or so clones, approximately 75% of them seen just once. Sequenced: PBMCs. The origin of the receptors is a man aged 45-65 years in good health and CMV-seropositive. Each CDR3 is given with its conserved first and last residue. The D gene is left open where the match is weak. Some rows mark clone size as missing; the rest say once, few, many or name a class of expanded clone.

>-|TRBV7-2|TRBJ2-1|-
TGTGCCAGCAGCTCCCTAGGAGGGCCCTACAATGAGCAGTTCTTC
CASSSLGGPYNEQFF
>TRBD2|TRBV11-3|TRBJ2-1|-
TGTGCCAGCAGCTTACCGGGACTAGCTAACAATGAGCAGTTCTTC
CASSLPGLANNEQFF
>-|TRBV29-1|TRBJ1-1|-
TGCAGCGTTGCCACTACTGAAGCTTTCTTT
CSVATTEAFF
>-|TRBV19|TRBJ2-7|-
TGTGCCAGTAGTATAGACGGTATTTCCTACGAGCAGTACTTC
CASSIDGISYEQYF
>TRBD1|TRBV5-4|TRBJ1-2|once
TGTGCCAGCAGCTTGTCGACAGGGGCCTACCTCGCTGCGAGGGGCTACACCTTC
CASSLSTGAYLAARGYTF
>TRBD1|TRBV5-4|TRBJ2-7|few
TGTGCCAGCAGCTCAAGATCGACAGGGGCGGACGAGCAGTACTTC
CASSSRSTGADEQYF
>-|TRBV7-2|TRBJ1-1|-
TGTGCCAGCAGCCTTACTTGGAACACTGAAGCTTTCTTT
CASSLTWNTEAFF
>-|TRBV6-1|TRBJ1-1|few
TGTGCCAGCAGTGAAGGAGGCCGCGTGGGCACTGAAGCTTTCTTT
CASSEGGRVGTEAFF
>TRBD2|TRBV7-2|TRBJ2-1|-
TGTGCCAGCAGCTTAGTCGGGGGGGCAAGCGGCAATGAGCAGTTCTTC
CASSLVGGASGNEQFF
>TRBD2|TRBV7-8|TRBJ2-1|once
TGTGCCAGCAGCCCACAGGGACTAGCGGGAGGGCGGGTGTCCTACAATGAGCAGTTCTTC
CASSPQGLAGGRVSYNEQFF
>TRBD1|TRBV5-8|TRBJ1-5|few
TGTGCCAGCAGCTTGCTCCAGGGGGTTAGCAATCAGCCCCAGCATTTT
CASSLLQGVSNQPQHF
>-|TRBV5-6|TRBJ1-6|few
TGTGCCAGCAGCTTGACAGGCCTAAATTCACCCCTCCACTTT
CASSLTGLNSPLHF
>-|TRBV7-5|TRBJ1-1|-
TGTGTCAGAGGCCCAAGACAGGCTGAAGCTTTCTTT
CVRGPRQAEAFF
>TRBD1|TRBV6-5|TRBJ1-1|-
TGTGCCAGCAGGGGGTGGACAGGGCGGAACACTGAAGCTTTCTTT
CASRGWTGRNTEAFF
>TRBD1|TRBV7-2|TRBJ1-1|-
TGTGCCAGCACCTCCGGCAGGGGGGAATCAAACACTGAAGCTTTCTTT
CASTSGRGESNTEAFF
>TRBD2|TRBV5-6|TRBJ2-1|few
TGTGCCAGCAGCTTGGATCCGCGGGAGGGATACAATGAGCAGTTCTTC
CASSLDPREGYNEQFF
>-|TRBV6-6|TRBJ2-2|-
TGTGCCAGCAGGCGGGACAGCGCCGGGGAGCTGTTTTTT
CASRRDSAGELFF
>TRBD2|TRBV9|TRBJ2-4|medium-sized
TGTGCCAGCAGCGAAGCGGGGCTAGCCAAAAACATTCAGTACTTC
CASSEAGLAKNIQYF
>-|TRBV7-9|TRBJ1-1|-
TGTGCCAGCAGCATTCAAAGGGGGACTGAAGCTTTCTTT
CASSIQRGTEAFF
>TRBD1|TRBV12-5|TRBJ1-1|-
TGTGCTAGTGGTTTTACGGGACAGGGGGCGGGCAACACTGAAGCTTTCTTT
CASGFTGQGAGNTEAFF
>-|TRBV4-1|TRBJ1-3|-
TGCGCCAGCAGCTCTCCCGGGACAGGAAACACCATATATTTT
CASSSPGTGNTIYF
>-|TRBV6-1|TRBJ2-2|-
TGTGCCAGCAGTGAGGGGGCTGCGGGCACCGGGGAGCTGTTTTTT
CASSEGAAGTGELFF
>TRBD2|TRBV6-4|TRBJ2-2|-
TGTGCCAGCAGTGACTCAGCGGGAGGGCCCGGGGAGCTGTTTTTT
CASSDSAGGPGELFF
>-|TRBV4-1|TRBJ1-2|-
TGCGCCAGCAGCCAAGACGGGGATGTCAGGATCGGCTACACCTTC
CASSQDGDVRIGYTF
>TRBD1|TRBV4-2|TRBJ1-6|-
TGTGCCAGCAGCCAAGATCTAACAGGGGCGCCCAATTCACCCCTCCACTTT
CASSQDLTGAPNSPLHF
>-|TRBV28|TRBJ1-2|few
TGTGCCAGCACCCTGTCAGGGCTGACTTCCGCTAACTATGGCTACACCTTC
CASTLSGLTSANYGYTF
>-|TRBV5-1|TRBJ1-5|-
TGCGCCAGCAGCTTGGCGGGTCTTGATCAGCCCCAGCATTTT
CASSLAGLDQPQHF
>-|TRBV12-5|TRBJ2-7|-
TGTGCTAGTGGTTCCCTATACGAGCAGTACTTC
CASGSLYEQYF
>-|TRBV7-2|TRBJ2-7|once
TGTGCCAGCAGCTTAGTCTCGGAGGGGGAGCAGTACTTC
CASSLVSEGEQYF
>-|TRBV5-1|TRBJ1-1|-
TGCGCCAGTTACCTAAACGCTGGGGCCACTGAAGCTTTCTTT
CASYLNAGATEAFF
>-|TRBV6-6|TRBJ2-7|-
TGTGCCAGCAGTTACGAGGGCAGCAGCTACGAGCAGTACTTC
CASSYEGSSYEQYF
>-|TRBV19|TRBJ2-4|-
TGTGCCAGTAGTACCTCTAGCGATCCAAGCGGGGCCAAAAACATTCAGTACTTC
CASSTSSDPSGAKNIQYF
>TRBD1|TRBV6-5|TRBJ2-7|-
TGTGCCGGCAAGTCAACGGGACAGGGGAGGAACGAGCAGTACTTC
CAGKSTGQGRNEQYF
>-|TRBV18|TRBJ1-4|few
TGTGCCAGCTCACCACCGTCTGGGGTCAGGGAAGAAAAACTGTTTTTT
CASSPPSGVREEKLFF
>-|TRBV10-2|TRBJ2-5|-
TGCGCCAGCAGTAAACAGGGATACCAAGAGACCCAGTACTTC
CASSKQGYQETQYF
>TRBD1|TRBV25-1|TRBJ1-1|-
TGTGCCAGCAGTCCACGGACAGGGAACACTGAAGCTTTCTTT
CASSPRTGNTEAFF
>TRBD2|TRBV7-8|TRBJ2-1|-
TGTGCCAGCAGCTTTCGAGGCGGGAGAGGGTCCTACAATGAGCAGTTCTTC
CASSFRGGRGSYNEQFF
>TRBD1|TRBV5-6|TRBJ1-3|-
TGTGCCAGCAGCTCCCTGGACAGGCAGAGCTCTGGAAACACCATATATTTT
CASSSLDRQSSGNTIYF
>TRBD2|TRBV4-2|TRBJ2-1|-
TGTGCCAGCAGCCAAGGCGGGGGGGCATCCAATGAGCAGTTCTTC
CASSQGGGASNEQFF
>-|TRBV19|TRBJ1-3|few
TGTGCCAGTAGTATAGACGATGGGAGCTCTGGAAACACCATATATTTT
CASSIDDGSSGNTIYF
>-|TRBV7-2|TRBJ1-5|-
TGTGCCAGCAGCTTACAGAAAAACCAGCCCCAGCATTTT
CASSLQKNQPQHF
>-|TRBV14|TRBJ1-2|few
TGTGCCAGCAGCCAAGATCGTCCGGGGAAGGATAGTGGCTACACCTTC
CASSQDRPGKDSGYTF
>-|TRBV18|TRBJ2-7|-
TGTGCCAGCTCACGCGGGTCTACCTACGAGCAGTACTTC
CASSRGSTYEQYF
>-|TRBV6-5|TRBJ2-5|-
TGTGCCAGCAGTCCGGGGTTCGTATTGGAGACCCAGTACTTC
CASSPGFVLETQYF
>-|TRBV4-2|TRBJ1-5|few
TGTGCCAGCAGCTTGGGGGGGGTCGGCCAGATTATCAATCAGCCCCAGCATTTT
CASSLGGVGQIINQPQHF
>TRBD1|TRBV9|TRBJ2-7|-
TGTGCCAGCAGCGAGGCAGGGGGCGAGCAGTACTTC
CASSEAGGEQYF
>-|TRBV18|TRBJ2-3|-
TGTGCCAGCTCACCAAGATTAGCCGGGTCTCCTTCCACAGATACGCAGTATTTT
CASSPRLAGSPSTDTQYF
>-|TRBV25-1|TRBJ2-1|few
TGTGCCAGCAGTAACGATAGGGGGTCAGTGGGTGAGCAGTTCTTC
CASSNDRGSVGEQFF
>TRBD2|TRBV2|TRBJ2-5|-
TGTGCCAGCACCGATAGTCAGCGGGGGACCCAAGAGACCCAGTACTTC
CASTDSQRGTQETQYF
>-|TRBV11-3|TRBJ1-1|-
TGTGCCAGCAGACGGGGTGAAGAGGCTTTCTTT
CASRRGEEAFF